This is a list of T cell receptor beta chains from one sample in a study of blood T cells in healthy people across ages. TCRdb independently ran MiXCR on the 5' RACE reads; one entry per CDR3 protein. This sample has 550,000 to 800,000 distinct CDR3 sequences; about 32% occur once, and the top ten carry 15%. Sequences were obtained from blood. All receptors come from a woman of 80 years or more in good health. The CDR3 runs from the conserved cysteine through the conserved F or W. Each record gives: J gene, D gene, clone size, V gene, CDR3 protein, CDR3 DNA. The D gene is left open where the match is weak. Part of the rows lack a size; the others show once, few, many or a class for expanded clones.

TRBJ2-2 TRBD1 . TRBV6-1 CASFWTGGTGELFF TGTGCCAGCTTTTGGACAGGGGGCACCGGGGAGCTGTTTTTT
TRBJ2-3 . few TRBV20-1 CSARNQGTDTQYF TGCAGTGCTAGGAATCAGGGTACAGATACGCAGTATTTT
TRBJ2-7 TRBD2 many TRBV12-3/TRBV12-4 CASSLLAASLREQYF TGTGCCAGCAGTTTGCTAGCGGCTTCCCTAAGGGAGCAGTACTTC
TRBJ2-6 . once TRBV10-3 CAISEVWDGSSGANVLTF TGTGCCATCAGTGAGGTGTGGGATGGGAGCTCTGGGGCCAACGTCCTGACTTTC
TRBJ1-1 TRBD1 few TRBV19 CASTQGATNTEAFF TGTGCCAGTACGCAGGGGGCCACGAACACTGAAGCTTTCTTT
TRBJ2-1 TRBD2 . TRBV7-3 CASSLSPPPLAGGQAEQFF TGTGCCAGCAGCTTAAGCCCCCCCCCTCTAGCGGGGGGGCAGGCTGAGCAGTTCTTC
TRBJ1-6 . many TRBV20-1 CSVADSSEINSPLHF TGCAGTGTAGCGGACAGCTCCGAAATTAATTCACCCCTCCACTTT
TRBJ1-2 . . TRBV30 CAWSVNRRFSGYTF TGTGCCTGGAGTGTAAACCGACGATTTAGTGGCTACACCTTC
TRBJ1-4 . few TRBV30 CAWSVLGTANEKLFF TGTGCCTGGAGTGTACTAGGGACGGCTAATGAAAAACTGTTTTTT
TRBJ2-7 TRBD2 . TRBV6-5 CASSPTSGRAGEQYF TGTGCCAGCAGCCCCACTAGCGGGAGGGCTGGGGAGCAGTACTTC
TRBJ2-5 TRBD1 . TRBV24-1 CAASPGGQETQYF TGTGCCGCCAGCCCAGGGGGCCAAGAGACCCAGTACTTC
TRBJ2-7 . many TRBV9 CASSVDGTYEQYF TGTGCCAGCAGCGTAGATGGTACCTACGAGCAGTACTTC
TRBJ2-1 TRBD2 many TRBV7-6 CASSQNLGGGARSEQFF TGTGCCAGCAGCCAGAACCTAGGCGGGGGGGCACGGAGTGAGCAGTTCTTC
TRBJ2-7 . few TRBV5-1 CASSLGSGEEQYF TGCGCCAGCAGCTTGGGGTCGGGAGAGGAGCAGTACTTC
TRBJ1-2 TRBD1 many TRBV4-2 CASSQAQRQGSPGGYTF TGTGCCAGCAGCCAAGCCCAGAGACAGGGGTCACCCGGAGGCTACACCTTC
TRBJ1-5 TRBD1 many TRBV2 CASRQSSQGDQPQHF TGTGCCAGCAGACAAAGCAGCCAGGGGGATCAGCCCCAGCATTTT
TRBJ2-1 TRBD1 many TRBV4-1 CASSLFGGQGYNEQFF TGCGCCAGCAGCCTTTTCGGAGGACAGGGCTACAATGAGCAGTTCTTC
TRBJ2-5 . . TRBV29-1 CSVASGDQETQYF TGCAGCGTGGCGTCGGGGGACCAAGAGACCCAGTACTTC
TRBJ1-2 TRBD1 many TRBV5-5 CASSRDRDRGLANYGYTF TGTGCCAGCAGCCGAGACCGGGACAGGGGGCTGGCTAACTATGGCTACACCTTC
TRBJ1-4 . many TRBV20-1 CSARGGTGGTNEKLFF TGCAGTGCTAGAGGGGGGACGGGGGGAACTAATGAAAAACTGTTTTTT
TRBJ2-7 TRBD2 . TRBV20-1 CSARWRGDPGVAQYF TGCAGTGCGAGGTGGCGGGGGGACCCGGGGGTGGCCCAGTACTTC
TRBJ2-1 . many TRBV15 CATSRVSRSYNEQFF TGTGCCACCAGCAGAGTTAGCAGGTCCTACAATGAGCAGTTCTTC
TRBJ2-2 TRBD1 . TRBV11-3 CASRPDRGTTGELFF TGTGCCAGCAGACCGGACAGGGGTACGACCGGGGAGCTGTTTTTT
TRBJ2-5 . many TRBV5-1 CASSPIDRPRTQYF TGCGCCAGCAGCCCCATTGACAGGCCCAGGACCCAGTACTTC
TRBJ1-2 . many TRBV12-3/TRBV12-4 CASRYREYYGYTF TGTGCCAGCAGGTACAGGGAATACTATGGCTACACCTTC
TRBJ2-1 TRBD2 many TRBV3-1 CASSHAVPGLAGGPGNEQFF TGTGCCAGCAGCCATGCCGTACCGGGACTAGCGGGGGGGCCAGGGAATGAGCAGTTCTTC
TRBJ2-1 . few TRBV30 CAWKWGGTYNEQFF TGTGCCTGGAAATGGGGGGGGACATACAATGAGCAGTTCTTC
TRBJ1-2 . many TRBV18 CASSPRGTGNYGYTF TGTGCCAGCTCACCTCGCGGGACTGGGAACTATGGCTACACCTTC
TRBJ2-3 . . TRBV3-1 CASSQDVRADTQYF TGTGCCAGCAGCCAAGATGTGAGGGCTGATACGCAGTATTTT
TRBJ2-3 TRBD2 many TRBV2 CASSGLAWDTQYF TGTGCCAGCAGTGGACTAGCGTGGGATACGCAGTATTTT
TRBJ2-6 . many TRBV7-2 CASSPPGANVLTF TGTGCCAGCAGCCCCCCTGGGGCCAACGTCCTGACTTTC
TRBJ1-2 TRBD1 . TRBV7-3 CASSLRGTGGEGYTF TGTGCCAGCAGCTTAAGAGGGACAGGGGGAGAAGGCTACACCTTC
TRBJ2-4 . many TRBV5-1 CASSRGWGASESKNIQYF TGCGCCAGCAGCCGAGGTTGGGGAGCTAGCGAGAGCAAAAACATTCAGTACTTC
TRBJ2-7 . many TRBV12-3/TRBV12-4 CASSFLDSSYEQYF TGTGCCAGCAGTTTCTTGGACAGCTCCTACGAGCAGTACTTC